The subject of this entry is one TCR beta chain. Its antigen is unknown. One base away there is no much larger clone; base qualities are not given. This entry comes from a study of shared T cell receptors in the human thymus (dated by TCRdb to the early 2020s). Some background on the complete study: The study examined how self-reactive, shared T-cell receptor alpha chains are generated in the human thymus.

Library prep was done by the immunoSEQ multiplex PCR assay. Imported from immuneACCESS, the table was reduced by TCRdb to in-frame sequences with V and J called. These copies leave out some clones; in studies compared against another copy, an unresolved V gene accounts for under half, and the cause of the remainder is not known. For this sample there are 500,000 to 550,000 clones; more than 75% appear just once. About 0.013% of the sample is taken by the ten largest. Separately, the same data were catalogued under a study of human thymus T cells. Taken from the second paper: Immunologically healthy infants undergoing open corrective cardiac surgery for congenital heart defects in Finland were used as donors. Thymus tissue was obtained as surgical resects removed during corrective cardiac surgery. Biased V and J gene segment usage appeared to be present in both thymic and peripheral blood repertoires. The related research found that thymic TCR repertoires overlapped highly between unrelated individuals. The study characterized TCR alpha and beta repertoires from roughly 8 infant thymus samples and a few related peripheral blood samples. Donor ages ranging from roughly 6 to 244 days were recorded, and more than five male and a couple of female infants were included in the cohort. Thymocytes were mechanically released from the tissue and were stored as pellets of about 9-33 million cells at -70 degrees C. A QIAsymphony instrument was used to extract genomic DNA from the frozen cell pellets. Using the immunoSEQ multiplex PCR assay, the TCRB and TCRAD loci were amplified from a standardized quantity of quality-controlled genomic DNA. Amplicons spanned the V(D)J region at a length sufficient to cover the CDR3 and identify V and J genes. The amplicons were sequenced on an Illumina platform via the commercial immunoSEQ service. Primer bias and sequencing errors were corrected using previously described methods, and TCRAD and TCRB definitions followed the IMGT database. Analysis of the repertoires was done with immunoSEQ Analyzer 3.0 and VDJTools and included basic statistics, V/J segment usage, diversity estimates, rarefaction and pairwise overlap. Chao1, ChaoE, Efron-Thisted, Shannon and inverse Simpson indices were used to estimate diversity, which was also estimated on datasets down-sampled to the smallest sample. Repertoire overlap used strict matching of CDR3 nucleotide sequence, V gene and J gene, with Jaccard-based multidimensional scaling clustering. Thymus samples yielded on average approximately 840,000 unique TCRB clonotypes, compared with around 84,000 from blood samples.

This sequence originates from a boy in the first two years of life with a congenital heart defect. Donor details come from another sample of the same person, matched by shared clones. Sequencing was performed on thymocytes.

The CDR3 region has the sequence CASSPAGGSTDTQYF. The nucleotide sequence is TGTGCCAGCTCACCGGCGGGAGGGAGCACAGATACGCAGTATTTT. The rearranged segments are TRBV18 and TRBJ2-3, with TRBD2 matching 9 junction bases. The germline V and J ends show losses of 3 bases and 0 bases respectively, and no gene match explains 1 base of the junction. CDR1 and CDR2 are read off the germline V gene as KGHSH and LQKENI. The CDR3 starts with the cysteine, ends with the phenylalanine, and has 15 residues. Here the CDR3 DNA is all that survives: 45 bases in frame from base 1.